Listed here is a single TCR beta chain. A second roughly 7 to 11 cycle PCR used barcoded and J-beta primers. TCRdb processed the 5' RACE reads anew with MiXCR; each CDR3 protein has one entry. In the table there are under 950,000 distinct CDR3 sequences, about 20% of which are singletons. CDR3 length: 15 residues. Trimming pared 1 base from V and 0 bases from J, leaving 9 bases between. The germline gives CDR1 SGHRS, CDR2 YFSETQ. This specimen belongs to a study of blood T cells in healthy people across ages. The chain links TRBV5-1 to TRBJ2-3; D might be TRBD2 (5 bases). This receptor was obtained from an older man in good health. The material sequenced was blood. For the CDR3, the DNA is TGCGCCAGCAGCTTGAGGCGGGCCAGCACAGATACGCAGTATTTT. This codes for CASSLRRASTDTQYF.